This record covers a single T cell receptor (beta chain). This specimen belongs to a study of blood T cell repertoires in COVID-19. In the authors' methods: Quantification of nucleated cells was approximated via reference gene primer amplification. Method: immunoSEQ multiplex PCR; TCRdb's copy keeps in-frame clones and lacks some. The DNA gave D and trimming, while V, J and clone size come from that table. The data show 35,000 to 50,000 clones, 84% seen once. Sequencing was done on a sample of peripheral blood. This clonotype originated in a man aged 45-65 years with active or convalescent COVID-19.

In nucleotides, the CDR3 is TGTGCCAGCAGCCCGGGGGGGACAGTTTTGAACACTGAAGCTTTCTTT. This translates into CASSPGGTVLNTEAFF. The genes are TRBV27 and TRBJ1-1, with 7 positions matching TRBD1. CDR1 and CDR2 from the germline V gene are MNHEY and SMNVEV (reference sequence). This CDR3 has 16 residues. The junction had 10 bases not matched to a gene; V was cut back by 6 bases and J by 0 bases.